This TCR beta chain was found in a study of blood T cell repertoires in COVID-19. The CDR3 contains 16 residues. The V gene's germline CDR1 is LNHDA and CDR2 SQIVND (reference sequence). The trim removed 4 bases at V and 6 bases at J, leaving 9 bases unmatched. Profiling relied on immunoSEQ multiplex PCR, and the TCRdb table lists in-frame clones only, not all of them. The repertoire holds 200,000 to 250,000 clones, with around 82% as singletons. Sequencing was carried out using peripheral blood. The rearrangement joins TRBV19 to TRBJ1-4; TRBD1 agrees at 9 bases. The TCR sequence derives from a woman over 75 with acute or convalescent COVID-19. DNA for the CDR3: TGTGCCAGTAGTAGACCGGGACAGGGTCGTCATGAAAAACTGTTTTTT. It translates to CASSRPGQGRHEKLFF.